The clone carrying this T cell receptor (beta chain) has a single count. Its antigen is currently unknown. Each HIV-infected participant was given treatment in the United States. This entry is derived from a study of long-term antiretroviral therapy in people with HIV. Study results and limitations: Documentation of ART adherence, viral resistance or therapy changes was absent. Pre-ART-expanded clones dominated the repertoire at all time points. Transplant donor controls retained higher diversity, though diversity increased after ART.

The CDR3 runs to 16 residues. The ends lost 0 bases at V and 4 bases at J; junction bases unmatched: 7. Germline V lookup: CDR1 SGHTS, CDR2 YDEGEE. immunoSEQ v3.0 was run at survey level. Here immunoSEQ multiplex PCR was the method, and the copy in TCRdb shows in-frame clones only, minus some. The sample includes around 30,000 clones, around 93% of them seen just once. The sequence was collected from a man aged 50 or older with HIV. The sequencing here drew on unsorted PBMCs, taken around 7.4 years after starting antiretroviral therapy. The chain uses TRBV5-8 and TRBJ1-2, with 9 bases identical to TRBD1. Here the CDR3 DNA reads TGTGCCAGCAGCTTGGATACAGGGGGCTTCGGCTATGGCTACACCTTC. Translating it yields CASSLDTGGFGYGYTF. The complete variable domain, with remaining parts taken from reference TRBV5-8 and TRBJ1-2, reads EAGVTQSPTHLIKTRGQQATLRCSPISGHTSVYWYQQALGLGLQFLLWYDEGEERNRGNFPPRFSGRQFPNYSSELNVNALELEDSALYLCASSLDTGGFGYGYTFGSGTRLTVV.